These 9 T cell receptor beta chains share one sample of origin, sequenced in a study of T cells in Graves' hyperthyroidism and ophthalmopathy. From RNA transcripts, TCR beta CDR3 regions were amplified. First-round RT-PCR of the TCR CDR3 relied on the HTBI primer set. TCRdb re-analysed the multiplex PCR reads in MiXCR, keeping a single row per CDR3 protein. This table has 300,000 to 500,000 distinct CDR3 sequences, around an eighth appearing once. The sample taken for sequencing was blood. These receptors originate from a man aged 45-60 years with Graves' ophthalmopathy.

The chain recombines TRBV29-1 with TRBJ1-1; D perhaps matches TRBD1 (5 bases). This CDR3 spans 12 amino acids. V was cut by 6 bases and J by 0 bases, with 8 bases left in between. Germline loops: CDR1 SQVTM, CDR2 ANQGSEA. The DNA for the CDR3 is TGCAGCGTGGGGCGGTTGAACACTGAAGCTTTCTTT. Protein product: CSVGRLNTEAFF.

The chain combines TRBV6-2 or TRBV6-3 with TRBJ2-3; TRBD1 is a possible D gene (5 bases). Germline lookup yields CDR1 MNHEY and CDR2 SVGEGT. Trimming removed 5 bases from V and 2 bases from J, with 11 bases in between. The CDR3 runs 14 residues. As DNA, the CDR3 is TGTGCCAGCAGTAAAGGACAAAACACAGATACGCAGTATTTT. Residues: CASSKGQNTDTQYF.

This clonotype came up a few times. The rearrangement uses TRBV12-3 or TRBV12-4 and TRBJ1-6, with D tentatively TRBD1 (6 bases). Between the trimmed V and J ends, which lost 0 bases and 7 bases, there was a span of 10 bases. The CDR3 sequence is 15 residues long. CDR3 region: CASSLAGQRNSPLHF. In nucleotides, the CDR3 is TGTGCCAGCAGTTTAGCGGGACAAAGAAATTCACCCCTCCACTTT.

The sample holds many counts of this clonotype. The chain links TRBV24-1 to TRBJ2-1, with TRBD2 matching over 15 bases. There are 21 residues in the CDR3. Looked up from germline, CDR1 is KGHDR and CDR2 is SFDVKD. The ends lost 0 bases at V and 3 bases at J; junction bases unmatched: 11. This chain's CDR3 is CATSDLSGRGTSGRSYNEQFF. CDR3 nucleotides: TGTGCCACCAGTGATTTGTCTGGGCGGGGGACTAGCGGGAGGAGCTACAATGAGCAGTTCTTC.

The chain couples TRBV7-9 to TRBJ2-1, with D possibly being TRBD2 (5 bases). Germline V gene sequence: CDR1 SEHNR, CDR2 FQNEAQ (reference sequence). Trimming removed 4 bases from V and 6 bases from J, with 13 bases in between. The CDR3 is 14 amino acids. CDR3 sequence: CASSSRTSTNEQFF. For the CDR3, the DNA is TGTGCCAGCAGCTCCCGGACTTCGACCAATGAGCAGTTCTTC.

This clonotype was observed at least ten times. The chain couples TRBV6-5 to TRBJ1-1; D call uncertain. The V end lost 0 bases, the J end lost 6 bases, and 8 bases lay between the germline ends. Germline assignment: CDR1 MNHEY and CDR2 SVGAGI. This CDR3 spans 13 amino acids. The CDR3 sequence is CASSYSTLAEAFF. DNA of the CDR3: TGTGCCAGCAGTTACTCGACTCTCGCTGAAGCTTTCTTT.

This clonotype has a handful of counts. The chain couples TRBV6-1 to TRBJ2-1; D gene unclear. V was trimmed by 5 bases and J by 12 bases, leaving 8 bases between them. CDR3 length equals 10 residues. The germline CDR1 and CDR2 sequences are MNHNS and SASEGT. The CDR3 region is CASSNAVQFF. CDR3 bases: TGTGCCAGCAGTAACGCGGTGCAGTTCTTC.

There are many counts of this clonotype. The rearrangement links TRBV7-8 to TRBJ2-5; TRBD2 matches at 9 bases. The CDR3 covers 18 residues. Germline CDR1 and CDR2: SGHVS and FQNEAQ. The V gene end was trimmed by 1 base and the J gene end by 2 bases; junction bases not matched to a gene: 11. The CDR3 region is CASSLGPAGGFGQETQYF. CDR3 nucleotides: TGTGCCAGCAGCTTAGGTCCAGCGGGAGGATTTGGGCAAGAGACCCAGTACTTC.

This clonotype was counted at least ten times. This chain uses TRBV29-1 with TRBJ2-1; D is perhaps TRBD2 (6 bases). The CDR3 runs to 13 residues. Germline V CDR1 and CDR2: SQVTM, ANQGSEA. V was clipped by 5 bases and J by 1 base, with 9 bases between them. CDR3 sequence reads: CSVQEGSYNEQFF. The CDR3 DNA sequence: TGCAGCGTTCAGGAGGGGTCCTACAATGAGCAGTTCTTC.